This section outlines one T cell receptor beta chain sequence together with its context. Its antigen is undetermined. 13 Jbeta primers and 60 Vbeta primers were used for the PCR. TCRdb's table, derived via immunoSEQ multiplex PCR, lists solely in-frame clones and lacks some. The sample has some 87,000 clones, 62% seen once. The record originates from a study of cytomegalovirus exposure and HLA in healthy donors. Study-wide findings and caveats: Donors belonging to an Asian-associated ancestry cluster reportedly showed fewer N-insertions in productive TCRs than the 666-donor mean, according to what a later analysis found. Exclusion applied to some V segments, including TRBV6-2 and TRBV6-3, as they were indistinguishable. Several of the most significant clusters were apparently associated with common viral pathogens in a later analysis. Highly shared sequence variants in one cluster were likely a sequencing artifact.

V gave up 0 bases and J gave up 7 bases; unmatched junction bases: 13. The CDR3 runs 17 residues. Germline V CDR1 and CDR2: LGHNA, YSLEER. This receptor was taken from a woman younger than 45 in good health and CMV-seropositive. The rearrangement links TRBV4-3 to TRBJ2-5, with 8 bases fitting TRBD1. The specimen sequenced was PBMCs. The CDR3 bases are TGCGCCAGCAGCCAAGATGTGGCAGGGGGCGTTTTGGGGACCCAGTACTTC. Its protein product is CASSQDVAGGVLGTQYF.